The clone carrying this TCR beta chain turned up a few times. This sample is drawn from a study of cytomegalovirus exposure and HLA in healthy donors. Germline V gene sequence: CDR1 KGHSH, CDR2 LQKENI. This CDR3 has 14 amino acids. V lost 3 bases and J lost 9; bases outside the gene matches: 7. It was with 60 Vbeta and 13 Jbeta primers that the PCR ran. Using immunoSEQ multiplex PCR, the repertoire was profiled, and TCRdb retains in-frame clones only, with some absent. The repertoire holds about 93,000 clones, with around three quarters as singletons. The receptor was isolated from a man aged 30 to 45 in good health and CMV-seronegative. Sequenced material: PBMCs. The chain carries TRBV18 and TRBJ2-1, with 8 bases lining up with TRBD1. CDR3 sequence: CASSPEDRGREQFF. CDR3 bases: TGTGCCAGCTCACCCGAAGACAGGGGCCGTGAGCAGTTCTTC.